This T cell receptor (beta chain) comes out of a study of Ad26.COV2.S vaccination and SARS-CoV-2 variants (dated by TCRdb to the early 2020s). Regarding the complete study: Vaccine-arm donors came from COV1001, a multicentre, randomized, double-blind, placebo-controlled phase I-IIa trial of Ad26.COV2.S in healthy adults. Ad26.COV2.S was administered intramuscularly at a dose of 5x10^10 or 1x10^11 viral particles, either as one shot or as two shots given 56 days apart. Sequencing of the TCRbeta repertoire served to evaluate the specificity and breadth of SARS-CoV-2-reactive T cell receptors following Ad26.COV2.S vaccination. Participants in the trial were split at random into five groups of five each, receiving low-dose or high-dose Ad26.COV2.S once or twice, or else placebo on both occasions. Blinding of investigators to trial group allocation was maintained during experiments and outcome assessment. A total of approximately 30 samples were included in the TCR-sequenced set, comprising roughly 19 Ad26.COV2.S vaccine recipients, 5 placebo recipients and 8 SARS-CoV-2 convalescent individuals. Paper-wide results and their limitations: The study was not powered to compare responses between vaccine doses or regimens. After vaccination, spike-specific CD8+ and CD4+ T cell responses were reported to show substantial breadth. Ad26.COV2.S recipients had higher spike-specific TCR breadth than placebo recipients (P = 0.0014). The authors noted that total T cell responses may have been underestimated by the TCR breadth and depth analyses. Vaccine and placebo recipients had similar non-spike TCR breadth, a finding consistent with the vaccine containing only spike.

The treatment or condition label of this sample denotes: some 19 received Ad26.COV2.S at low or high dose, single or two shots; several received placebo; per-sample allocation not given. For vaccine and placebo recipients, repertoires were sequenced using samples collected on day 63 after the first injection. Between 29 July and 7 August 2020, Cohort 1b enrolled 20 to 30 adults aged 18-55 years at one site in Boston, USA. Ad26.COV2.S was a replication-incompetent adenovirus type 26 vector expressing a prefusion-stabilized SARS-CoV-2 spike protein from the original Wuhan strain. This clone occurred once. The target of this receptor is not known. No clone much larger than this one lies a single base away; base qualities are absent. The immunoSEQ Assay was the method used to sequence TCRbeta CDR3 regions. After extraction, genomic DNA underwent amplification by bias-controlled multiplex PCR, followed by high-throughput sequencing. Per the authors' processing: To quantify the absolute abundance of every unique TCRbeta CDR3 region, sequences were collapsed and filtered. Usable DNA was measured by amplifying reference genes present in all nucleated cells, and TCRbeta template counts were normalized to that usable DNA to estimate T cell fraction. Repertoire TCRs were annotated as SARS-CoV-2-specific by exact matching of V gene, CDR3 amino acid sequence and J gene to a known reactive TCR set. The reference SARS-CoV-2 TCR set was obtained from MIRA and was filtered for enrichment in COVID-19-positive ImmuneCODE repertoires, whereby public or cross-reactive TCRs were removed. Using the MIRA antigens, annotated TCRs were further analysed by specific ORF or by position within an ORF. Breadth was defined as annotated unique rearrangements over total unique productive rearrangements; depth was the summed frequency of those rearrangements. Group comparisons of TCR breadth used two-sided Wilcoxon rank-sum tests. TCRdb carries this immuneACCESS record with in-frame sequences only. Its versions omit some clonotypes, under half of them owing to an unresolved V gene in the studies checked, with the rest unexplained. The DNA gave D and trimming, while V, J and clone size come from that table. A total of over 350,000 clones appear in this sample, approximately 91% of them only once. The leading ten clones occupy 3% to 3.5% of the sample.

The CDR3 runs 18 amino acids, cysteine and phenylalanine included. Only CDR3 DNA is held: 54 bases, read in frame from base 1. V and J are truncated by 4 bases and 7 bases respectively, leaving an intervening sequence of 26 bases. For CDR1 and CDR2, the germline V gene (reference sequence) lists SEHNR and FQNEAQ. The sequence is built from TRBV7-9 and TRBJ2-1, with the D call tentatively TRBD1 or TRBD2, each fitting 9 bases. The TCR sequence derives from a person aged 18-65 years who received the Ad26.COV2.S COVID-19 vaccine or a placebo. The input for sequencing was peripheral blood, taken in a trial of Ad26.COV2.S vaccine versus placebo. DNA sequence: TGTGCCAGCAGCTCGGGACAGGGTGTTGGCGGGGGGGAAAATGAGCAGTTCTTC. It is translated as CASSSGQGVGGGENEQFF.